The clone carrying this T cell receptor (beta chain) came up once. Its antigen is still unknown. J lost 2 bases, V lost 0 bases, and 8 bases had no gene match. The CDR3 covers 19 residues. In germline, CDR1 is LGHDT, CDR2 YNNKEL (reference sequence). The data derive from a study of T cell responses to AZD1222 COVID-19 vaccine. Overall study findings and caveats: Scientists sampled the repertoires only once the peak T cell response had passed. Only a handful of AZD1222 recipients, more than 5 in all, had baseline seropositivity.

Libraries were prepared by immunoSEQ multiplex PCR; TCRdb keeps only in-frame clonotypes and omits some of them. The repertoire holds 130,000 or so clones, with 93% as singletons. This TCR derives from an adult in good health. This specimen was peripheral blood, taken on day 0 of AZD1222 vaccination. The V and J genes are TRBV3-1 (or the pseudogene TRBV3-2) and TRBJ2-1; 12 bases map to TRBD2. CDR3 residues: CASSQEWSTSGRTYNEQFF. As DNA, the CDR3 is TGTGCCAGCAGCCAAGAATGGTCGACTAGCGGGAGAACCTACAATGAGCAGTTCTTC.